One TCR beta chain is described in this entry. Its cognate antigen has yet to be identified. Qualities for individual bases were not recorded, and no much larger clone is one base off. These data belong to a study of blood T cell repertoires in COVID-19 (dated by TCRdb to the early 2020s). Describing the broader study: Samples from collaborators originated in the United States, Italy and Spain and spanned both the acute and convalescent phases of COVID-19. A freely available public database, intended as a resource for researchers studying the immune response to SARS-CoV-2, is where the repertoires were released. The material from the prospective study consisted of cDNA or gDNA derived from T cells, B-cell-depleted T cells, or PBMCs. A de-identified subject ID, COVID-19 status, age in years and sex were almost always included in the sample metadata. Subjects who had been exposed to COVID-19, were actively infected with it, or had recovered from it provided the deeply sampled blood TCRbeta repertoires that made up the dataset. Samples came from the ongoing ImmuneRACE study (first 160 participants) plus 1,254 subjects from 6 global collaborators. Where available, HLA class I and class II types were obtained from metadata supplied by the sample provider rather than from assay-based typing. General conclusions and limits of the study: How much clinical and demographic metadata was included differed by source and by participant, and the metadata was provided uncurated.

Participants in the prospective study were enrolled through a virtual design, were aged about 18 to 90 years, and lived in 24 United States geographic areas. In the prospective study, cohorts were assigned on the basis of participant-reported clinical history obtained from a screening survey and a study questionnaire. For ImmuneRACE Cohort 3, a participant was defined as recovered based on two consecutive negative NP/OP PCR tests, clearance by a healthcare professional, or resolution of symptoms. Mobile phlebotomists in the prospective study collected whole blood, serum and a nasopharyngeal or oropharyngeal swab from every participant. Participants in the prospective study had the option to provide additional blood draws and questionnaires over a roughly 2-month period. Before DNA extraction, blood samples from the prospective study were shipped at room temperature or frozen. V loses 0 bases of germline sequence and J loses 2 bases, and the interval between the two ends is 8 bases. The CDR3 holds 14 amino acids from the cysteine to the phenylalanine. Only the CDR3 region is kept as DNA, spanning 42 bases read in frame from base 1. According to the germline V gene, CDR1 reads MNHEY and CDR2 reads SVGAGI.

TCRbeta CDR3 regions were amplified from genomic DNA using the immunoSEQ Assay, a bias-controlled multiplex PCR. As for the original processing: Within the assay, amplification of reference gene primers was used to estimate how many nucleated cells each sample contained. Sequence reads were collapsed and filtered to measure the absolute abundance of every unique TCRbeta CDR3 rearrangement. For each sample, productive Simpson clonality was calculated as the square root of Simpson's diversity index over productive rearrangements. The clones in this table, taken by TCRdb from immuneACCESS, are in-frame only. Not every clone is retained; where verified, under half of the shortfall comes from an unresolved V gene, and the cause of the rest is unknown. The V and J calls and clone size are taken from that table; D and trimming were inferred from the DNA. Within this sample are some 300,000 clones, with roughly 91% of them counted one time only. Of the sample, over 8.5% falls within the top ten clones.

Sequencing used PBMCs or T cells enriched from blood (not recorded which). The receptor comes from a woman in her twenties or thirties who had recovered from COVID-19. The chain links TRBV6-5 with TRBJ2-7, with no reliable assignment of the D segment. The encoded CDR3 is CASSYSADTYEQYF. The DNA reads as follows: TGTGCCAGCAGTTACTCGGCGGATACCTACGAGCAGTACTTC.